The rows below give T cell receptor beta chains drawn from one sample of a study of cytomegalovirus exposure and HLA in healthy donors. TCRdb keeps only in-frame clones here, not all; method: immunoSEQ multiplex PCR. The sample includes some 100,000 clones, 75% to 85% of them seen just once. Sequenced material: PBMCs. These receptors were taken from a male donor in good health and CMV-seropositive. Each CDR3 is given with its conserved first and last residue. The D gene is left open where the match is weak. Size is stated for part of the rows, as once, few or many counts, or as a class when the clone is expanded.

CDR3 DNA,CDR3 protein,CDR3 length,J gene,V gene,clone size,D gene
TGTGCCAGCAGCCCGTTGCCAGGGGGCGCGGGGCAGCCCCAGCATTTT,CASSPLPGGAGQPQHF,16,TRBJ1-5,TRBV7-9,few,TRBD1
TGTGCCAGCAGCTTAGACAGGCTACCGAGCTATGGCTACACCTTC,CASSLDRLPSYGYTF,15,TRBJ1-2,TRBV11-2,.,.
TGTGCCAGTAGTATAGATCCTCCTAGCGGGAGAGAGACCCAGTACTTC,CASSIDPPSGRETQYF,16,TRBJ2-5,TRBV19,.,TRBD2
TGTGCCAGCAGCCTTGGGGACAGGCGGAACTATGGCTACACCTTC,CASSLGDRRNYGYTF,15,TRBJ1-2,TRBV2,.,TRBD1
TGTGCCAGCAGCCAAGAGGGCCCTAATTCACCCCTCCACTTT,CASSQEGPNSPLHF,14,TRBJ1-6,TRBV7-9,.,.
TGTGCCAGCAGCTTGGGCGGGGGGGGCTACAATGAGCAGTTCTTC,CASSLGGGGYNEQFF,15,TRBJ2-1,TRBV5-4,once,TRBD2
TGTGCCAGTCAAGGGGACAGGAGTTACACTGAAGCTTTCTTT,CASQGDRSYTEAFF,14,TRBJ1-1,TRBV2,.,TRBD1
TGTGCCAGCAGCTTAATCAACAGGGAAGCTTTCTTT,CASSLINREAFF,12,TRBJ1-1,TRBV7-8,.,.
TGTGCCAGCAGTTTTGTCCCGGTGAACACTGAAGCTTTCTTT,CASSFVPVNTEAFF,14,TRBJ1-1,TRBV5-4,.,.
TGCGCCAGCAGCCGGGTTCAGGGCAGGGGGGAAAAACTGTTTTTT,CASSRVQGRGEKLFF,15,TRBJ1-4,TRBV4-3,.,TRBD1
TGTGCCACCAGCAGAGATAGGGGACAGCCGCCCCAGCATTTT,CATSRDRGQPPQHF,14,TRBJ1-5,TRBV15,.,TRBD1
TGCGCCAGCAGCTTCACACCATACACTGAAGCTTTCTTT,CASSFTPYTEAFF,13,TRBJ1-1,TRBV5-1,few,.
TGTGCCAGCAGATTATTGACAGGGGAGTATTCACCCCTCCACTTT,CASRLLTGEYSPLHF,15,TRBJ1-6,TRBV2,.,TRBD1
TGTGCCAGCAGCTTGGCCCTCAGCGGGGGTGCCTACGAGCAGTACTTC,CASSLALSGGAYEQYF,16,TRBJ2-7,TRBV5-4,.,TRBD2
TGTGCCAGCAGCCCAAGTGGAGCCGGGGAGCTGTTTTTT,CASSPSGAGELFF,13,TRBJ2-2,TRBV11-3,.,.
TGTGCCAGCAGTGACTTTGGGACAGGAAAAAGTGGCTACACCTTC,CASSDFGTGKSGYTF,15,TRBJ1-2,TRBV6-4,.,TRBD1
TGTGCCAGCAGTCGGCGGGGACTAGCGGGGCTCATCGGGGAGCAGTACTTC,CASSRRGLAGLIGEQYF,17,TRBJ2-7,TRBV27,.,TRBD2
TGTGCCACCGGGAGCAATCAGCCCCAGCATTTT,CATGSNQPQHF,11,TRBJ1-5,TRBV10-3,.,.
TGTGCCAGCAGCCCTCAGACTAGCGGAGATACGCAGTATTTT,CASSPQTSGDTQYF,14,TRBJ2-3,TRBV7-9,.,TRBD2
TGTGCCAGCAGTTCTGTGCCGGGACAGGCGGCCTACGAGCAGTACTTC,CASSSVPGQAAYEQYF,16,TRBJ2-7,TRBV2,.,TRBD1
TGTGCCAGCAGATGGGTAGCAGATCAGCCCCAGCATTTT,CASRWVADQPQHF,13,TRBJ1-5,TRBV2,.,.
TGTGCCAGCAGCTTGGGGTGGGACAGCTACGAGCAGTACTTC,CASSLGWDSYEQYF,14,TRBJ2-7,TRBV5-8,.,TRBD1
TGTGCCAGCAGCTCCTCGGGGACATCGAATTCACCCCTCCACTTT,CASSSSGTSNSPLHF,15,TRBJ1-6,TRBV7-2,.,.
TGTGCCAGCAGCTTAAAGGATGGGACTAGCGGGGAGGAGCAGTACTTC,CASSLKDGTSGEEQYF,16,TRBJ2-7,TRBV7-9,.,TRBD2
TGTGCCAGCAGTGAGCTAGGCGAGCAGTACTTC,CASSELGEQYF,11,TRBJ2-7,TRBV2,.,.
TGCGCCAGCAGCTTGGAAGTTTCCAGGACAGGGGTCGGGTCTGGAAACACCATATATTTT,CASSLEVSRTGVGSGNTIYF,20,TRBJ1-3,TRBV5-1,.,TRBD1
TGCGCCAGCAGCTTGACTTACGCCGGGGAGCTGTTTTTT,CASSLTYAGELFF,13,TRBJ2-2,TRBV5-1,.,.
TGTGCCAGTAGTCTGACGACTAATCAGCCCCAGCATTTT,CASSLTTNQPQHF,13,TRBJ1-5,TRBV19,.,.
TGCGCCAGCAGCTTGACGGGTGGGAACACTGAAGCTTTCTTT,CASSLTGGNTEAFF,14,TRBJ1-1,TRBV5-1,few,.
TGTGCCAGTGGGGAGAACTCCTACAATGAGCAGTTCTTC,CASGENSYNEQFF,13,TRBJ2-1,TRBV7-9,.,.
TGTGCCAGCAGCTTTACTAGCGGGGGTGCCGGGGAGCTGTTTTTT,CASSFTSGGAGELFF,15,TRBJ2-2,TRBV7-9,.,TRBD2
TGTGCCAGCAGCTTGTCGGGGAGTTCTGGAAACACCATATATTTT,CASSLSGSSGNTIYF,15,TRBJ1-3,TRBV5-6,few,.
TGTGCCACCAGCAGAACTCCAGGCTCGGCTAATGAAAAACTGTTTTTT,CATSRTPGSANEKLFF,16,TRBJ1-4,TRBV15,.,.
TGCGCCAGCAGCCAAGATCAAGTAGGGGGTGCGGTGAATGAAAAACTGTTTTTT,CASSQDQVGGAVNEKLFF,18,TRBJ1-4,TRBV4-1,.,.
TGTGCCAGCAGCCCGACTCTGGACAGGCCTACGTACTTC,CASSPTLDRPTYF,13,TRBJ2-7,TRBV5-4,few,TRBD1
TGCGCCAGCAGCCGAGAACAGGTTAACTATGGCTACACCTTC,CASSREQVNYGYTF,14,TRBJ1-2,TRBV4-1,many,.
TGTGCCAGCAGCGTAGGAGGGGCCAAAAACATTCAGTACTTC,CASSVGGAKNIQYF,14,TRBJ2-4,TRBV9,.,.
TGTGCCAGCAGCTTGGGGGGCGGCGCAGATACGCAGTATTTT,CASSLGGGADTQYF,14,TRBJ2-3,TRBV5-6,.,.
TGTGCCAGCAGCTTGCTAGGGACTAGCGGCCAAGAGACCCAGTACTTC,CASSLLGTSGQETQYF,16,TRBJ2-5,TRBV5-6,.,TRBD2
TGTGCCTGGAGTCCCCTAGCGGCAGGCTACACCTTC,CAWSPLAAGYTF,12,TRBJ1-2,TRBV30,.,.